Below are 25 T cell receptor beta chains sequenced from a single sample in a study of regulatory T cells in long-lasting Graves disease. Time point noted: newly diagnosed GD, antithyroid drugs for less than 3 months. Isolated PBMC RNA provided the starting material for the TCR library. Combining iRepertoire HTBI primers with Arm-PCR of CDR3 regions, the authors built TCR beta libraries. TCRdb processed the multiplex PCR reads anew with MiXCR; each CDR3 protein has one entry. Of 400,000 to 450,000 distinct CDR3 sequences listed, 15% to 20% are singletons. These data were likewise used in another study, on T cells in Graves' hyperthyroidism and ophthalmopathy.

The specimen was peripheral blood mononuclear cells (PBMCs), collected at new diagnosis, from a patient treated with antithyroid drugs. The source of these receptors is a woman aged 25 to 39 with Graves disease.

This clonotype occurred many times. This sequence joins TRBV11-2 and TRBJ2-2, with 9 bases that match TRBD2. After removal of 5 bases from V and 8 bases from J, the junction contained 12 bases not matched to a gene. CDR3 size: 16 residues. Per germline, CDR1 SGHAT and CDR2 FQNNGV. The CDR3 sequence is CASSLSGRPVGGELFF. Here the CDR3 DNA reads TGTGCCAGCAGCCTGAGCGGGAGGCCCGTCGGGGGGGAGCTGTTTTTT. Variable domain in full (rest from reference TRBV11-2 and TRBJ2-2): EAGVAQSPRYKIIEKRQSVAFWCNPISGHATLYWYQQILGQGPKLLIQFQNNGVVDDSQLPKDRFSAERLKGVDSTLKIQPAKLEDSAVYLCASSLSGRPVGGELFFGEGSRLTVL.

A note on this clonotype: A much larger clonotype is one base distant, so this may be a read error. This chain links TRBV10-3 with TRBJ2-5, with TRBD1 matching over 11 bases. The last part of the DNA fits TRBJ2-1 better; the J call may be wrong. The germline V gene has CDR1 ENHRY and CDR2 SYGVKD. The CDR3 is 17 residues long. CDR3 bases: TGTACCATCAGTGATGAGGGACAGGGGGTTCGGGGCAATGAGCAGTTCTTC. As protein: CTISDEGQGVRGNEQFF.

This clonotype was counted a few times. The chain carries TRBV6-5 and TRBJ1-1, with a possible D match to TRBD1 (6 bases). The V gene's germline CDR1 is MNHEY and CDR2 SVGAGI. CDR3 length: 15 residues. The V end was cut by 3 bases, the J end by 1 base, with 12 bases between. The CDR3 sequence is CASSYGGQKNTEAFF. The CDR3 bases are TGTGCCAGCAGTTATGGTGGACAGAAGAACACTGAAGCTTTCTTT.

This clonotype has only a few counts. The chain has TRBV19 and TRBJ1-1, with D uncertain. The germline V gene encodes CDR1 LNHDA and CDR2 SQIVND (reference sequence). CDR3 length: 14 amino acids. The V end was cut by 4 bases, the J end by 0 bases, with 9 bases between. In DNA, the CDR3 is TGTGCCAGTAGTACAACAGAGATGAACACTGAAGCTTTCTTT. This encodes CASSTTEMNTEAFF.

This clonotype turned up a few times. A read error may produce the germline difference seen at one junction end. This chain joins TRBV6-2 or TRBV6-3 and TRBJ2-5, with D perhaps matching TRBD2 (7 bases). Germline-derived CDR1 and CDR2 are MNHEY and SVGEGT. This CDR3 is built from 14 residues. Here the CDR3 reads CAGSYSGGGQTQYF. CDR3 in DNA: TGTGCCGGCAGTTACTCTGGCGGGGGCCAGACCCAGTACTTC.

The chain employs TRBV11-2 and TRBJ2-3; 16 nucleotides line up with TRBD2. CDR1 and CDR2 (germline): SGHAT, FQNNGV. J was trimmed by 2 bases and V by 5 bases; bases with no gene match: 13. This CDR3 region has 20 residues. CDR3 in DNA: TGTGCCAGCAGCCCCCCGGGACTAGCGGGAGGGGGAGAATTCACAGATACGCAGTATTTT. The encoded protein is CASSPPGLAGGGEFTDTQYF.

Many counts were recorded for this clonotype. This chain uses TRBV29-1 with TRBJ2-7; 9 nucleotides line up with TRBD1. The junction had 5 bases not matched to a gene; V was cut back by 4 bases and J by 4 bases. Germline-derived CDR1 and CDR2 are SQVTM and ANQGSEA. CDR3 length equals 13 residues. The CDR3, as DNA: TGCAGCGTTGGGGGACAGGGTTCTTACGAGCAGTACTTC. It codes for CSVGGQGSYEQYF.

The sample holds many counts of this clonotype. The chain is built from TRBV20-1 and TRBJ2-7; tentative D call: TRBD2 (6 bases). Germline V gene data show CDR1 as DFQATT and CDR2 as SNEGSKA (reference sequence). The CDR3 has 14 residues. With 0 bases removed from V and 0 bases from J, the gap between germline ends came to 9 bases. CDR3 bases: TGCAGTGCTAGAGATTACGGGAGCTCCTACGAGCAGTACTTC. The encoded protein is CSARDYGSSYEQYF.

This clonotype has a count of ten or more. The chain is built from TRBV9 and TRBJ1-1; no firm D call. Looked up from germline, CDR1 is SGDLS and CDR2 is YYNGEE. This CDR3 is 14 amino acids long. V lost 1 base and J 3 bases, leaving 10 bases between the germline ends. CDR3 coding DNA: TGTGCCAGCAGCGTACGGGGTATGGACACTGAAGCTTTCTTT. Translating it yields CASSVRGMDTEAFF.

This clonotype has a handful of counts. CDR3 residues: CASSSLKFSNSPLHF. CDR3 in DNA: TGTGCCAGCAGTTCACTTAAATTTAGCAATTCACCCCTCCACTTT. The gene calls are TRBV28 and TRBJ1-6; no clear D. Trimming left V 4 bases short and J 7 bases short, with 14 bases between. Germline CDR1 and CDR2: MDHEN and SYDVKM. The CDR3 runs to 15 residues.

This clonotype appeared many times. The chain couples TRBV7-2 to TRBJ2-7; D may be TRBD2 (5 bases). The germline V gene encodes CDR1 SGHTA and CDR2 FQGNSA. V shed 5 bases and J shed 1 base, with 15 bases lying between them. The CDR3 totals 15 residues. The CDR3 DNA reads as TGTGCCAGCAGCCCCGCCCCTGGGAGTTCCTACGAGCAGTACTTC. Translated, it gives CASSPAPGSSYEQYF.

The chain uses TRBV9 and TRBJ2-2; TRBD2 is a possible D gene (5 bases). In germline, CDR1 is SGDLS, CDR2 YYNGEE. V lost 5 bases, J lost 0 bases, and 14 bases lay in between. The CDR3 is 16 residues long. The CDR3 DNA follows: TGTGCCAGCAGGAAGGGAAGCGGAGCGAACACCGGGGAGCTGTTTTTT. It yields the protein CASRKGSGANTGELFF. Based on the CDR3 plus reference TRBV9 and TRBJ2-2, the full variable domain is DSGVTQTPKHLITATGQRVTLRCSPRSGDLSVYWYQQSLDQGLQFLIQYYNGEERAKGNILERFSAQQFPDLHSELNLSSLELGDSALYFCASRKGSGANTGELFFGEGSRLTVL.

This clonotype turned up a few times. The rearrangement joins TRBV19 to TRBJ2-1; 11 positions match TRBD2. The CDR3 covers 15 residues. Germline loops: CDR1 LNHDA, CDR2 SQIVND (reference sequence). V dropped 8 bases and J dropped 2; count of bases not matched to a gene: 5. Here the CDR3 DNA reads TGTGCCAGTCAGACTAGCGGGGCACCCTACAATGAGCAGTTCTTC. It translates to CASQTSGAPYNEQFF.

The sample holds a few counts of this clonotype. Written as DNA, the CDR3 is TGTGCCAGCAGCCAGGGGGTCCGGAATTCACCCCTCCACTTT. This translates into CASSQGVRNSPLHF. This rearrangement joins TRBV3-1 to TRBJ1-6; a weak D match, TRBD1 (5 bases). Per germline, CDR1 LGHDT and CDR2 YNNKEL (reference sequence). This CDR3 comprises 14 residues. V lost 3 bases and J 7 bases, leaving 10 bases between the germline ends.

This clonotype appeared many times. The CDR3: CASSTRTSGRYAQYF. The DNA of the CDR3 is TGTGCCAGCAGCACTCGGACTAGCGGGCGCTATGCCCAGTACTTC. This chain joins TRBV7-9 and TRBJ2-5; 11 nucleotides line up with TRBD2. This CDR3 has 15 amino acids. Germline CDR1 SEHNR, CDR2 FQNEAQ (reference sequence). Germline trimming cut 5 bases from V and 9 bases from J; bases unmatched to any gene: 11.

In this sample, this clonotype turned up a few times. The J gene is TRBJ2-2, the V gene TRBV24-1; 10 bases match TRBD2. Per germline, CDR1 KGHDR and CDR2 SFDVKD. CDR3 length: 14 amino acids. The J segment lost 5 bases and the V segment lost 7 bases, leaving 3 bases of the junction unmatched. CDR3 DNA: TGTGCCACCAGGCCAGCGGGAGGGACCGGGGAGCTGTTTTTT. This translates into CATRPAGGTGELFF.

This clonotype was counted only a few times. This chain joins TRBV6-1 and TRBJ1-5; D may be TRBD1 (5 bases). This CDR3 contains 13 residues. Germline CDR1 and CDR2: MNHNS and SASEGT. Deletions cut 2 bases from V and 9 bases from J, with 11 bases between. The CDR3 loop reads CASSEQGRWPQHF. CDR3 in DNA: TGTGCCAGCAGTGAACAGGGCCGTTGGCCCCAGCATTTT.

The table lists this clonotype with many counts. The chain uses TRBV12-3 or TRBV12-4 and TRBJ1-5; unclear D gene. This CDR3 region has 15 residues. Trimming pared 5 bases from V and 0 bases from J, leaving 11 bases between. The CDR3 nucleotides read TGTGCCAGCAGTCACACACGCTATAGCAATCAGCCCCAGCATTTT. Translating gives CASSHTRYSNQPQHF.

A note on this clonotype: This may be a read error: a much more frequent sequence differs by one nucleotide. In nucleotides, the CDR3 is TGTGCCACCAGTGATCGCGGGACAGGGGGCTATGGCTGCACCTTC. This translates into CATSDRGTGGYGCTF. This sequence joins TRBV24-1 and TRBJ1-2, with 12 bases fitting TRBD1. The CDR3 has 15 residues. Germline V gives CDR1 KGHDR, CDR2 SFDVKD.

Ten or more counts support this clonotype. The rearrangement uses TRBV7-9 and TRBJ2-4; D is unclear. The ends were cut back, 1 base at V and 8 bases at J, with 6 bases in the middle. Germline-derived CDR1 and CDR2 are SEHNR and FQNEAQ (reference sequence). CDR3 length: 12 residues. CDR3 loop: CASSLGGDIQYF. CDR3 coding DNA: TGTGCCAGCAGCTTAGGAGGAGACATTCAGTACTTC.

This clonotype has at least ten counts. V and J are TRBV12-3 or TRBV12-4 and TRBJ2-7, with D possibly being TRBD2 (6 bases). The germline V and J ends were trimmed by 7 bases and 6 bases, with 16 bases remaining between them. The CDR3 extends over 13 amino acids. CDR3 amino acids: CASTPTRRGEQYF. In DNA form, the CDR3 reads TGTGCCAGCACCCCGACTAGGAGGGGCGAGCAGTACTTC.

This clonotype was counted at least ten times. The chain carries TRBV20-1 and TRBJ2-7; either TRBD1 or TRBD2 may fit D (5 bases each). Per germline, CDR1 DFQATT and CDR2 SNEGSKA (reference sequence). The CDR3 loop spans 15 amino acids. Trimming pared 3 bases from V and 0 bases from J, leaving 15 bases between. The CDR3 sequence: CSARKGSGSSYEQYF. DNA of the CDR3: TGCAGTGCTAGGAAGGGCTCAGGGAGCTCCTACGAGCAGTACTTC.

This clonotype was recorded many times. The J gene is TRBJ2-5, the V gene TRBV11-2, with a tentative D call TRBD2 (6 bases). V gave up 1 base and J gave up 5 bases, with 14 bases separating them. Germline V gives CDR1 SGHAT, CDR2 FQNNGV. This CDR3 spans 15 amino acids. CDR3 protein: CASSLAWGDRETQYF. CDR3 coding DNA: TGTGCCAGCAGCTTAGCCTGGGGGGATCGCGAGACCCAGTACTTC.

This clonotype was seen a few times. The V and J genes are TRBV15 and TRBJ1-5; D may be TRBD1 (6 bases). The germline V gene encodes CDR1 LNHNV and CDR2 YYDKDF (reference sequence). Trimming removed 8 bases from V and 0 bases from J, with 14 bases in between. The CDR3 is 15 amino acids. The CDR3 coding sequence is TGTGCCACCGGCCAGGGGTTTTATAGCAATCAGCCCCAGCATTTT. Protein product: CATGQGFYSNQPQHF. The entire variable domain, with the rest obtained from reference TRBV15 and TRBJ1-5, is as follows: DAMVIQNPRYQVTQFGKPVTLSCSQTLNHNVMYWYQQKSSQAPKLLFHYYDKDFNNEADTPDNFQSRRPNTSFCFLDIRSPGLGDTAMYLCATGQGFYSNQPQHFGDGTRLSIL.

This clonotype has more than one count but fewer than ten. The rearrangement joins TRBV15 to TRBJ1-4; 8 bases agree with TRBD1. With 3 bases clipped from V and 4 bases from J, the junction kept 4 bases outside the gene matches. Germline CDR1 is LNHNV and CDR2 is YYDKDF (reference sequence). The CDR3 extends over 15 amino acids. The CDR3 loop is CATSSPGQVNEKLFF. DNA of the CDR3: TGTGCCACCAGCAGCCCGGGACAGGTTAATGAAAAACTGTTTTTT.